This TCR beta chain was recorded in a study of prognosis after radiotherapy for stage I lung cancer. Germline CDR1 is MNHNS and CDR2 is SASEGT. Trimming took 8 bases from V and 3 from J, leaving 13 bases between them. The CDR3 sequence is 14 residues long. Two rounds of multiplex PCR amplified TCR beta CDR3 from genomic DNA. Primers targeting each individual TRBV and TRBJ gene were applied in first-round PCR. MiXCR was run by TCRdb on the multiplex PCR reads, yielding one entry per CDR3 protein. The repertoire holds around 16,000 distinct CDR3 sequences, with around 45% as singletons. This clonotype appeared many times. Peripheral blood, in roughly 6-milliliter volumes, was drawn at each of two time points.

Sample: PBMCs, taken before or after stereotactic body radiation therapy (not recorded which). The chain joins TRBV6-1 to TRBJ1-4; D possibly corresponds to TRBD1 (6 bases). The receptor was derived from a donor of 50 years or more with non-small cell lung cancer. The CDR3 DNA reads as TGTGCCAGCGAAGAAAGACAGGCTAATGAAAAACTGTTTTTT. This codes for CASEERQANEKLFF.